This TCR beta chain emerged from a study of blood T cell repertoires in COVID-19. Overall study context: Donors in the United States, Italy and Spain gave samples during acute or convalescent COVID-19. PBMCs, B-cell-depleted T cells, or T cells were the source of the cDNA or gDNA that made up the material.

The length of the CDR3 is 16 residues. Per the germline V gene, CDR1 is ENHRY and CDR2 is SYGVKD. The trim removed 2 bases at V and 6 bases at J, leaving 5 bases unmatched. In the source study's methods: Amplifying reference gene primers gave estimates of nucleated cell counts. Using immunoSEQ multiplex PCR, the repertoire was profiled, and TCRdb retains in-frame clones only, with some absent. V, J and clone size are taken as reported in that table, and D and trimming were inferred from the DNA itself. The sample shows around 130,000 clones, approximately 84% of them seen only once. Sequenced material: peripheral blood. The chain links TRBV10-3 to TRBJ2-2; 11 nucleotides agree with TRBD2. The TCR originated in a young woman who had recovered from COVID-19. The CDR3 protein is CAISEGLAGRPGELFF. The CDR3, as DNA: TGTGCCATCAGTGAGGGACTAGCGGGCCGTCCCGGGGAGCTGTTTTTT.